The T cell receptor (beta chain) described here comes from a study of blood T cell repertoires in COVID-19. Study-level background: Acute and convalescent COVID-19 samples came from the United States, Italy and Spain. Sources were T cells, B-cell-depleted T cells, or PBMCs; the material itself was cDNA or gDNA.

Authors' data handling: Reference gene primers were amplified, and this amplification served to estimate nucleated cell counts. Profiled with immunoSEQ multiplex PCR; TCRdb holds only in-frame clones, not every one. V, J and clone size derive from that table, while D and trimming were established from the DNA sequence. Of about 140,000 clones in the sample, around 83% were seen once. Seattle's enrolled individuals joined amid active infection and were then monitored longitudinally. Germline V CDR1 and CDR2: SGHTA, FQGNSA. CDR3 length: 14 residues. Between the trimmed V and J ends, which lost 4 bases and 5 bases, there was a span of 15 bases.

This TCR came from a man aged 30 to 39 with COVID-19, enrolled during active disease. What was sequenced was peripheral blood. The chain carries TRBV7-2 and TRBJ2-7; the D is unclear. CDR3 nucleotide sequence: TGTGCCAGCAGCTCCCTTTATAGTAGCCACGAGCAGTACTTC. Encoded protein: CASSSLYSSHEQYF.